These 28 T cell receptor beta chains were all obtained from the same sample, sequenced in a study of post-analysis software for immune sequencing data. Study results and caveats: Among five TRBV segments more frequent in patients than controls were TRBV5-6, TRBV5-1 and TRBV20-1.

No cognate antigen is known for these TCRs. Unique molecular identifiers had been added to the TCR beta cDNA libraries. TCRdb independently ran MiXCR on the PCR reads; one entry per CDR3 protein. The profile shows fewer than 900,000 distinct CDR3 sequences, 35% to 55% of them singletons. The specimen was blood. These receptors all stem from a girl aged 10-17 years with multiple sclerosis.

This chain uses TRBV28 with TRBJ1-2; D uncertain. Trimming took 3 bases from V and 6 from J, leaving 17 bases between them. The germline V gene has CDR1 MDHEN and CDR2 SYDVKM. There are 15 residues in the CDR3. CDR3 DNA sequence: TGTGCCAGCAGTTTGTCCCTCACGCCGTTGGATGGCTACACCTTC. Protein: CASSLSLTPLDGYTF.

This chain joins TRBV20-1 and TRBJ2-4; no firm D call. Per germline, CDR1 DFQATT and CDR2 SNEGSKA (reference sequence). The CDR3 extends over 14 amino acids. Trimming took off 1 base at V and 6 bases at J, with 13 bases between the two ends. The CDR3 nucleotides are TGCAGTGCTAGAGCGAAGGGTGGTGGAAACATTCAGTACTTC. This sequence encodes CSARAKGGGNIQYF.

This rearrangement joins TRBV5-1 to TRBJ1-2; 7 bases align to TRBD1. The V and J ends lost 0 bases and 3 bases, in that order; junction bases with no gene match: 2. This CDR3 region has 14 residues. Germline assignment: CDR1 SGHRS and CDR2 YFSETQ. CDR3 sequence reads: CASSLGQGDYGYTF. CDR3 bases: TGCGCCAGCAGCTTGGGACAGGGCGACTATGGCTACACCTTC.

This clonotype was seen a handful of times. The chain links TRBV6-1 to TRBJ2-7, with D perhaps matching TRBD1 or TRBD2 (5 bases each). V gave up 6 bases and J gave up 2 bases, with 20 bases separating them. Germline CDR1 reads MNHNS; CDR2 reads SASEGT. The CDR3 consists of 16 residues. CDR3 in amino acids: CASSFRGAGMTYEQYF. The CDR3 coding sequence is TGTGCCAGCAGCTTCAGAGGGGCAGGGATGACCTACGAGCAGTACTTC.

This clonotype was seen only a few times. The CDR3 loop is CASSPIGTSGKETQYF. The CDR3 nucleotides read TGTGCCAGCTCACCAATAGGAACTAGCGGGAAGGAGACCCAGTACTTC. The chain employs TRBV18 and TRBJ2-5; 10 bases line up with TRBD2. Trimming at V came to 2 bases and at J to 5 bases, leaving 8 bases not matched to a gene. Per germline, CDR1 KGHSH and CDR2 LQKENI. This CDR3 spans 16 amino acids.

CDR3 DNA sequence: TGTGCCATCCGCGTCGGGCTCAACAATGAGCAGTTCTTC. As protein: CAIRVGLNNEQFF. V gene TRBV12-3 or TRBV12-4 combines with J gene TRBJ2-1; D is unresolved. The CDR3 loop spans 13 amino acids. V gave up 10 bases and J gave up 5 bases, with 15 bases separating them.

The rearrangement joins TRBV15 to TRBJ1-5; D gene unclear. The ends were cut back, 8 bases at V and 4 bases at J, with 15 bases in the middle. The CDR3 length is 14 residues. Germline loops: CDR1 LNHNV, CDR2 YYDKDF (reference sequence). In DNA, the CDR3 is TGTGCCACCCGTGCGGGGATGGGAAATCAGCCCCAGCATTTT. This translates into CATRAGMGNQPQHF.

The V gene is TRBV12-3 or TRBV12-4, the J gene TRBJ1-2; D gene ambiguous. The CDR3 covers 13 residues. The ends were cut back, 2 bases at V and 2 bases at J, with 6 bases in the middle. In DNA form, the CDR3 reads TGTGCCAGCAGTTTAAAGGGAAACTATGGCTACACCTTC. Its translation: CASSLKGNYGYTF.

In its sample, this clonotype was seen a few times. This chain joins TRBV7-9 and TRBJ2-7; D possibly corresponds to TRBD1 (5 bases). V lost 3 bases and J lost 0, with 12 bases in between. The CDR3 consists of 15 residues. Germline V CDR1 and CDR2: SEHNR, FQNEAQ (reference sequence). CDR3 bases: TGTGCCAGCAGCTTGGCTGACAGCAGCTCCTACGAGCAGTACTTC. This codes for CASSLADSSSYEQYF.

In DNA, the CDR3 is TGTGCCAGCAGCCGACAGGGGATAGCCAAAAACATTCAGTACTTC. Its translation is CASSRQGIAKNIQYF. The J gene is TRBJ2-4, the V gene TRBV12-3 or TRBV12-4, with TRBD1 identical over 8 bases. The length of the CDR3 is 15 residues. V was clipped by 6 bases and J by 0 bases; unmatched bases: 4.

This clonotype was seen only a few times. The V call is TRBV7-2, the J call TRBJ2-1; a possible D gene is TRBD2 (5 bases). This CDR3 is built from 17 residues. Trimming shortened V by 1 base and J by 3 bases, and 16 bases separated the two germline ends. Germline lookup yields CDR1 SGHTA and CDR2 FQGNSA. The CDR3 sequence is CASSLGERLRIYNEQFF. CDR3 DNA: TGTGCCAGCAGCTTAGGCGAGCGGCTTCGGATCTACAATGAGCAGTTCTTC.

The V and J genes are TRBV7-6 and TRBJ2-5; the D is unclear. Germline lookup yields CDR1 SGHVS and CDR2 FNYEAQ. This CDR3 has 14 amino acids. V was shortened by 1 base and J by 5 bases, with 11 bases between the two germline ends. The CDR3 nucleotides read TGTGCCAGCAGCTTAGGGGTCCTGAGGGAGACCCAGTACTTC. Translating it yields CASSLGVLRETQYF.

This chain links TRBV5-1 with TRBJ2-1, with 8 bases fitting TRBD2. V gave up 0 bases and J gave up 3 bases; unmatched junction bases: 2. The CDR3 totals 15 residues. Germline V gives CDR1 SGHRS, CDR2 YFSETQ. In DNA, the CDR3 is TGCGCCAGCAGCTTGGGTAGCGGGATCTACAATGAGCAGTTCTTC. It yields the protein CASSLGSGIYNEQFF.

The sample holds a few counts of this clonotype. The chain couples TRBV7-9 to TRBJ2-5, with D hard to call. Trimming took 1 base from V and 7 from J, leaving 10 bases between them. In germline, CDR1 is SEHNR, CDR2 FQNEAQ (reference sequence). The CDR3 extends over 13 amino acids. The CDR3 spells CASSLDADGTQYF. For the CDR3, the DNA is TGTGCCAGCAGCTTAGATGCCGATGGGACCCAGTACTTC. The complete variable domain, with remaining parts taken from reference TRBV7-9 and TRBJ2-5, reads DTGVSQNPRHKITKRGQNVTFRCDPISEHNRLYWYRQTLGQGPEFLTYFQNEAQLEKSRLLSDRFSAERPKGSFSTLEIQRTEQGDSAMYLCASSLDADGTQYFGPGTRLLVL.

The chain combines TRBV28 with TRBJ2-7; D unclear. This CDR3 has 14 amino acids. Germline CDR1 MDHEN, CDR2 SYDVKM. Trimming removed 8 bases at V and 3 bases at J, with 17 bases between. Written as DNA, the CDR3 is TGTGCCAGCCGACGGACCGGTCAGCTCTACGAGCAGTACTTC. This gives the protein CASRRTGQLYEQYF.

This rearrangement joins TRBV9 to TRBJ2-7; D might be TRBD2 (5 bases). Trimming removed 0 bases at V and 6 bases at J, with 10 bases between. Per the germline V gene, CDR1 is SGDLS and CDR2 is YYNGEE. The CDR3 sequence is 13 residues long. Written as DNA, the CDR3 is TGTGCCAGCAGCGTAGCAGGAGGCGGCGAGCAGTACTTC. Protein: CASSVAGGGEQYF. The full variable domain, completed using reference TRBV9 and TRBJ2-7, is DSGVTQTPKHLITATGQRVTLRCSPRSGDLSVYWYQQSLDQGLQFLIQYYNGEERAKGNILERFSAQQFPDLHSELNLSSLELGDSALYFCASSVAGGGEQYFGPGTRLTVT.

This clonotype was observed a few times. The J gene is TRBJ1-1, the V gene TRBV20-1, with D maybe TRBD1 (5 bases). Germline V gene sequence: CDR1 DFQATT, CDR2 SNEGSKA (reference sequence). The CDR3 runs to 14 residues. V was cut by 3 bases and J by 4 bases, with 15 bases left in between. The CDR3 loop is CSARRQGAGTEAFF. The CDR3 DNA follows: TGCAGTGCTAGGCGGCAGGGTGCGGGCACTGAAGCTTTCTTT.

The chain has TRBV20-1 and TRBJ1-5; 9 nucleotides line up with TRBD1. J lost 7 bases, V lost 3 bases, and 4 bases had no gene match. The CDR3 runs 13 residues. Germline values: CDR1 DFQATT, CDR2 SNEGSKA (reference sequence). The CDR3 sequence is CSARRQGGQPQHF. CDR3 bases: TGCAGTGCTAGGCGACAGGGGGGACAGCCCCAGCATTTT.

The chain carries TRBV28 and TRBJ2-3, with TRBD2 as a possible D gene (5 bases). V lost 4 bases, J lost 4 bases, and 6 bases lay in between. Per germline, CDR1 MDHEN and CDR2 SYDVKM. The CDR3 covers 12 residues. CDR3 sequence: CASSWRADTQYF. The CDR3 nucleotides read TGTGCCAGCAGTTGGCGGGCAGATACGCAGTATTTT. Full variable domain (rest looked up from reference TRBV28 and TRBJ2-3): DVKVTQSSRYLVKRTGEKVFLECVQDMDHENMFWYRQDPGLGLRLIYFSYDVKMKEKGDIPEGYSVSREKKERFSLILESASTNQTSMYLCASSWRADTQYFGPGTRLTVL.

This sequence joins TRBV7-8 and TRBJ2-5; a weak D match, TRBD2 (6 bases). The V and J ends lost 1 base and 5 bases respectively, with 17 bases between them. Per the germline V gene, CDR1 is SGHVS and CDR2 is FQNEAQ. There are 16 residues in the CDR3. CDR3 coding DNA: TGTGCCAGCAGCTTAGTTGGAGGGGTTAGTGGGGAGACCCAGTACTTC. It codes for CASSLVGGVSGETQYF.

This clonotype was seen only a few times. This rearrangement joins TRBV12-3 or TRBV12-4 to TRBJ2-4, with 10 bases identical to TRBD2. The J call may be incorrect, as the DNA end agrees better with TRBJ2-7. This CDR3 has 16 amino acids. CDR3: CASSPTGASGSHEQYF. The CDR3 bases are TGTGCCAGCAGCCCTACCGGGGCTAGCGGGAGCCACGAGCAGTACTTC.

The V call is TRBV30, the J call TRBJ2-6; no clear D gene. The CDR3 is 18 residues long. The germline CDR1 and CDR2 sequences are GTSNPN and SVGIG (reference sequence). Trimming removed 6 bases at V and 0 bases at J, with 21 bases between. The CDR3 DNA sequence: TGTGCCTGCCTGGGGTATCTCCCAACTCTCTCTGGGGCCAACGTCCTGACTTTC. Amino acids: CACLGYLPTLSGANVLTF.

V usage is TRBV28 and J usage is TRBJ1-5; D perhaps matches TRBD1 (6 bases). This CDR3 is built from 16 residues. Germline CDR1 and CDR2: MDHEN and SYDVKM. Trimming left V 4 bases short and J 4 bases short, with 17 bases between. The CDR3, as DNA: TGTGCCAGCAGTTCTCCCCGCAGGGGTGGAAATCAGCCCCAGCATTTT. Translation gives CASSSPRRGGNQPQHF.

This clonotype has only one observation. The rearrangement uses TRBV6-6 and TRBJ2-7; D tentatively fits TRBD1 or TRBD2 (6 bases each). The CDR3 is 14 residues long. V lost 2 bases and J lost 4, with 12 bases in between. Germline-derived CDR1 and CDR2 are MNHNY and SVGAGI (reference sequence). The CDR3 DNA sequence: TGTGCCAGCAGTTACGGAGAGGGGGGATACGAGCAGTACTTC. Its protein product is CASSYGEGGYEQYF.

This rearrangement joins TRBV11-2 to TRBJ2-7, with 9 bases matching TRBD2. V shed 4 bases and J 4 bases; nucleotides not matched to a gene: 17. The CDR3 contains 18 residues. Germline values: CDR1 SGHAT, CDR2 FQNNGV. DNA of the CDR3: TGTGCCAGCAGCTCCCGGCGGGCTAGCGGGACCCTGGGGTACGAGCAGTACTTC. Residues: CASSSRRASGTLGYEQYF.

This clonotype has only a few counts. The chain links TRBV29-1 to TRBJ2-3, with 10 bases matching TRBD2. The V gene end was trimmed by 3 bases and the J gene end by 6 bases; junction bases not matched to a gene: 15. Germline loops: CDR1 SQVTM, CDR2 ANQGSEA. This CDR3 spans 17 amino acids. This CDR3 is CSVDGVAGGPDGDTQYF. The CDR3 DNA sequence: TGCAGCGTTGACGGGGTAGCGGGAGGCCCCGATGGGGATACGCAGTATTTT.

With respect to this clonotype: At one end the junction does not follow the germline gene, possibly because of a read error. V and J are TRBV2 and TRBJ1-1; no firm D call. The V gene's germline CDR1 is SNHLY and CDR2 FYNNEI. This CDR3 has 15 residues. The CDR3, as DNA: TGTGCCAGCAGTGAAGGACTAGGCATGAACACTGATGCTTTCTTT. Protein product: CASSEGLGMNTDAFF.

V is TRBV9 and J is TRBJ2-7, with D possibly matching TRBD2 (6 bases). Trimming shortened V by 3 bases and J by 1 base, and 14 bases separated the two germline ends. CDR3 length equals 15 residues. Per germline, CDR1 SGDLS and CDR2 YYNGEE. The CDR3 spells CASSASRGWSYEQYF. CDR3 DNA sequence: TGTGCCAGCAGCGCAAGCCGGGGGTGGTCCTACGAGCAGTACTTC.